A single sample gave rise to the 23 T cell receptor beta chains below, sequenced in a study of blood T cell repertoires in COVID-19. The table came from immunoSEQ multiplex PCR; TCRdb's copy has only in-frame clones and leaves some out. The sample has about 250,000 clones; about nine tenths are singletons. Sample: PBMCs or T cells enriched from blood (not recorded which). The origin of the receptors is a young woman with acute COVID-19.

The gene calls are TRBV6-5 and TRBJ1-1; no firm D call. The CDR3 contains 15 residues. Germline V gives CDR1 MNHEY, CDR2 SVGAGI. The germline V and J ends were trimmed by 2 bases and 6 bases, with 16 bases remaining between them. The CDR3: CASSYRRGQMSEAFF. For the CDR3, the DNA is TGTGCCAGCAGTTACCGTAGAGGGCAGATGTCTGAAGCTTTCTTT.

The chain has TRBV5-4 and TRBJ2-1; maybe TRBD2 (6 bases). Germline CDR1 SGHNT, CDR2 YYREEE (reference sequence). The CDR3 loop spans 15 amino acids. The V gene lost 1 base and the J gene lost 1 base, with 9 bases spanning the gap. In DNA, the CDR3 is TGTGCCAGCAGCTTGAACAGCGGGTCCTACAATGAGCAGTTCTTC. Protein sequence: CASSLNSGSYNEQFF.

This rearrangement joins TRBV6-1 to TRBJ2-7, with TRBD2 matching over 9 bases. CDR3 length equals 17 residues. V lost 1 base to trimming and J lost 0 bases; unmatched junction nucleotides: 7. Germline values: CDR1 MNHNS, CDR2 SASEGT. This chain's CDR3 is CASSEVPAGGSSYEQYF. The DNA of the CDR3 is TGTGCCAGCAGTGAAGTTCCAGCGGGGGGAAGCTCCTACGAGCAGTACTTC.

The sample holds one count of this clone. The J gene is TRBJ2-2, the V gene TRBV28, with 14 bases aligning to TRBD2. V shed 5 bases, J shed 4 bases, and the junction held 6 bases outside the gene matches. There are 17 residues in the CDR3. Germline V lookup: CDR1 MDHEN, CDR2 SYDVKM. The CDR3 DNA sequence: TGTGCCAGCAGTCTGACTAGCGGGGGGGCTGGCACCGGGGAGCTGTTTTTT. Translated: CASSLTSGGAGTGELFF.

The V gene is TRBV12-3 or TRBV12-4, the J gene TRBJ1-5, with a weak D call TRBD1 (5 bases). The CDR3 covers 13 residues. Trimming shortened V by 3 bases and J by 6 bases, and 9 bases separated the two germline ends. For the CDR3, the DNA is TGTGCCAGCAGTTTGGGGGGTGTTCAGCCCCAGCATTTT. Its translation: CASSLGGVQPQHF.

The V gene is TRBV25-1, the J gene TRBJ1-6; no definite D call. CDR3 length: 16 amino acids. The germline gives CDR1 MGHDK, CDR2 SYGVNS. The V and J ends lost 0 bases and 7 bases respectively, with 13 bases between them. The CDR3 reads CASSEYEGVGNSPLHF. CDR3 nucleotide sequence: TGTGCCAGCAGTGAATACGAGGGAGTGGGGAATTCACCCCTCCACTTT.

J is TRBJ2-6 and V is TRBV27; 9 bases fit TRBD1. The CDR3 covers 16 residues. V lost 4 bases to trimming and J lost 2 bases; unmatched junction nucleotides: 3. Germline loops: CDR1 MNHEY, CDR2 SMNVEV (reference sequence). CDR3 DNA sequence: TGTGCCAGCAGTTGGACAGGGGTGCCTGGGGCCAACGTCCTGACTTTC. The encoded protein is CASSWTGVPGANVLTF. The whole variable domain, filled in from reference TRBV27 and TRBJ2-6, reads EAQVTQNPRYLITVTGKKLTVTCSQNMNHEYMSWYRQDPGLGLRQIYYSMNVEVTDKGDVPEGYKVSRKEKRNFPLILESPSPNQTSLYFCASSWTGVPGANVLTFGAGSRLTVL.

The genes are TRBV5-1 and TRBJ2-5, with 10 positions matching TRBD2. V trimming: 2 bases; J trimming: 4 bases; junction bases outside the gene matches: 5. The CDR3 length is 15 residues. CDR1 SGHRS and CDR2 YFSETQ come from the germline V gene. The CDR3 is CASSLPSGGGETQYF. The CDR3 bases are TGCGCCAGCAGCTTACCTAGCGGGGGAGGAGAGACCCAGTACTTC.

The chain employs TRBV7-3 and TRBJ2-5; TRBD1 aligns across 10 bases. The germline CDR1 and CDR2 sequences are SGHTA and FQGTGA. V lost 5 bases, J lost 5 bases, and 17 bases stayed unmatched. The CDR3 spans 18 residues. CDR3 bases: TGTGCCAGCAGCCGCTGGGCTAGGGGGACAGGGGAGTACGAGACCCAGTACTTC. This encodes CASSRWARGTGEYETQYF.

This clone was counted a single time. The rearrangement links TRBV2 to TRBJ2-5; D is unclear. Germline V gene lookup returns CDR1 SNHLY and CDR2 FYNNEI. The ends were cut back, 8 bases at V and 8 bases at J, with 9 bases in the middle. The CDR3 consists of 10 residues. In DNA, the CDR3 is TGTGCCAGCGAGGCGGCCACCCAGTACTTC. Its protein is CASEAATQYF.

The chain employs TRBV6-2 or TRBV6-3 and TRBJ2-3, with 14 bases that match TRBD2. The CDR3 contains 16 residues. Trimming cost V 6 bases and J 6 bases; bases outside gene matches: 8. Germline values: CDR1 MNHEY, CDR2 SVGEGT. The CDR3: CASSSRLAGGSDTQYF. CDR3 in DNA: TGTGCCAGCAGCTCCAGACTAGCGGGGGGGAGTGATACGCAGTATTTT.

V and J are TRBV7-8 and TRBJ1-5; TRBD1 aligns across 11 bases. The CDR3 length is 15 residues. CDR1 is SGHVS, CDR2 FQNEAQ, per germline. V was pared by 5 bases and J by 6 bases, with 6 bases of the junction left unmatched. The CDR3 nucleotides are TGTGCCAGCAGCCCCGGGACAGGGGGTAGTCAGCCCCAGCATTTT. Translating it yields CASSPGTGGSQPQHF.

The V gene is TRBV30, the J gene TRBJ1-5; D gene uncertain. The length of the CDR3 is 14 residues. CDR1 is GTSNPN, CDR2 SVGIG, per germline (reference sequence). Trimming took 2 bases from V and 2 from J, leaving 10 bases between them. This chain's CDR3 is CAWSWGVGNQPQHF. The CDR3 DNA reads as TGTGCCTGGAGTTGGGGAGTGGGCAATCAGCCCCAGCATTTT.

This chain links TRBV12-3 or TRBV12-4 with TRBJ1-2; 10 nucleotides line up with TRBD1. The CDR3 consists of 13 residues. The trim removed 8 bases at V and 4 bases at J, leaving 4 bases unmatched. The DNA for the CDR3 is TGTGCCAGCCGAGGGACAGGGGCCTATGGCTACACCTTC. Translation: CASRGTGAYGYTF.

The chain has TRBV7-2 and TRBJ2-7, with TRBD1 as a possible D gene (6 bases). CDR3 length equals 13 residues. Per germline, CDR1 SGHTA and CDR2 FQGNSA. The V end lost 7 bases, the J end lost 5 bases, and 15 bases lay between the germline ends. The CDR3 protein is CASNSRGSDEQYF. The CDR3 DNA sequence: TGTGCCAGCAACTCCAGGGGCAGTGACGAGCAGTACTTC.

The rearrangement links TRBV5-1 to TRBJ2-7; 10 bases align to TRBD1. Trimming at V came to 0 bases and at J to 6 bases, leaving 6 bases not matched to a gene. The CDR3 consists of 15 residues. Germline CDR1 reads SGHRS; CDR2 reads YFSETQ. CDR3 sequence (DNA): TGCGCCAGCAGCTTGGCCGGGACAGGGGAGGGCGAGCAGTACTTC. Translating it yields CASSLAGTGEGEQYF. Supplemented by reference TRBV5-1 and TRBJ2-7, the full variable domain reads KAGVTQTPRYLIKTRGQQVTLSCSPISGHRSVSWYQQTPGQGLQFLFEYFSETQRNKGNFPGRFSGRQFSNSRSEMNVSTLELGDSALYLCASSLAGTGEGEQYFGPGTRLTVT.

This clone was observed a single time. For the CDR3, the DNA is TGCGCCAGCAGCCAAGGAACGGGGGGCTACACCTTC. This gives the protein CASSQGTGGYTF. The chain couples TRBV4-1 to TRBJ1-2; D uncertain. V lost 1 base, J lost 8 bases, and 8 bases lay in between. There are 12 residues in the CDR3. Germline CDR1 reads MGHRA; CDR2 reads YSYEKL.

This clone was detected only once. The genes are TRBV21-1 and TRBJ2-7; the D call of TRBD2 is as the table states it, not checked on the DNA. TRBV21-1 is recorded as a pseudogene. The CDR3 runs to 15 residues. CDR3 coding DNA: TGTGCCAGAGAGGCCGCTAGCGGTACCTCCTACGAGCAGTACTTC. Translation gives CAREAASGTSYEQYF.

This chain joins TRBV30 and TRBJ1-6; D is perhaps TRBD1 (6 bases). Trimming pared 3 bases from V and 9 bases from J, leaving 12 bases between. From germline, CDR1 is GTSNPN and CDR2 SVGIG (reference sequence). The CDR3 has 13 amino acids. The CDR3 reads CAWRNPGVSPLHF. The CDR3 region has the DNA TGTGCCTGGAGAAACCCAGGGGTTTCACCCCTCCACTTT.

A word on this clone: Additional DNA sequences in this sample encode the identical CDR3. The V and J genes are TRBV7-2 and TRBJ2-2; 7 nucleotides align to TRBD1. CDR3 length equals 15 residues. The germline CDR1 and CDR2 sequences are SGHTA and FQGNSA. Losses at the gene ends were 5 bases for V and 3 bases for J; bases not matched to a gene: 6. The CDR3 is CASSRDRVDTGELFF. CDR3 coding DNA: TGTGCCAGCAGCCGCGACAGGGTGGACACCGGGGAGCTGTTTTTT.

The chain links TRBV25-1 to TRBJ1-1, with 8 bases lining up with TRBD1. The germline CDR1 and CDR2 sequences are MGHDK and SYGVNS. The length of the CDR3 is 15 residues. V shed 5 bases, J shed 3 bases, and the junction held 8 bases outside the gene matches. CDR3 residues: CASSNWDRTYTEAFF. CDR3 DNA: TGTGCCAGCAGTAATTGGGACAGGACATACACTGAAGCTTTCTTT.

The gene calls are TRBV28 and TRBJ1-2; 7 bases align to TRBD1. Germline V gene sequence: CDR1 MDHEN, CDR2 SYDVKM. The CDR3 extends over 14 amino acids. V was pared by 4 bases and J by 7 bases, with 9 bases of the junction left unmatched. As DNA, the CDR3 is TGTGCCAGCAGTTACTCACAGGGGCTACCTGGCTACACCTTC. It codes for CASSYSQGLPGYTF.

The chain uses TRBV6-5 and TRBJ2-5; the D gene is possibly TRBD1 (6 bases). Germline values: CDR1 MNHEY, CDR2 SVGAGI. CDR3 size: 14 residues. Trimming shortened V by 5 bases and J by 5 bases, and 15 bases separated the two germline ends. This CDR3 is CASSKQGNGETQYF. The CDR3 DNA is TGTGCCAGCAGTAAACAGGGAAATGGGGAGACCCAGTACTTC.